This T cell receptor (beta chain) was documented in a study of CD8 T cells in Susac syndrome. The RNA, 0.5 to 1 ug, was put through reverse transcription using random hexamers. Each CDR3 protein is one row after TCRdb ran MiXCR on the immunoSEQ multiplex PCR reads. The sample carries 150,000 to 200,000 distinct CDR3 sequences, roughly nine tenths recorded once. The CDR3 extends over 17 amino acids. V was shortened by 5 bases and J by 2 bases, with 21 bases between the two germline ends. Germline CDR1 and CDR2: SGDLS and YYNGEE. Sequenced material: CD4+ T cells from PBMCs. V and J are TRBV9 and TRBJ2-3, with a tentative D call TRBD2 (6 bases). This TCR came from a human donor with Susac syndrome. CDR3 coding DNA: TGTGCCAGCAGACGTACCCCGCTCGGGGAGGTCACAGATACGCAGTATTTT. Amino acid sequence: CASRRTPLGEVTDTQYF.